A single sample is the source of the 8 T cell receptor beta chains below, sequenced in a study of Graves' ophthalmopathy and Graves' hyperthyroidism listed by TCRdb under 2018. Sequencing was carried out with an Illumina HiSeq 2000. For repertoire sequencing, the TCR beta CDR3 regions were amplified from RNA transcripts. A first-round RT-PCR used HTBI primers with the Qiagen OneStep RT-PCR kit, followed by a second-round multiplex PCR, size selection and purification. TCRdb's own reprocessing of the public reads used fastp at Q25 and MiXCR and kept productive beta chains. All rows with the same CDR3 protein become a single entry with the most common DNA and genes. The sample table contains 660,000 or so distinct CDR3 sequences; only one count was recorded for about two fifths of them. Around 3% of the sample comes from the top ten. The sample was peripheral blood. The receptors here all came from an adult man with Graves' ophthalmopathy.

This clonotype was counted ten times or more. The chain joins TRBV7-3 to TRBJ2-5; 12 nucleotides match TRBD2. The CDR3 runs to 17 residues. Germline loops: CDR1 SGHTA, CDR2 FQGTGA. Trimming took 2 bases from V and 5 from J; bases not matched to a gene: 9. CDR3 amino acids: CASSLLPSGGGLETQYF. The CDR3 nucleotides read TGTGCCAGCAGCTTACTCCCTAGCGGGGGGGGACTGGAGACCCAGTACTTC.

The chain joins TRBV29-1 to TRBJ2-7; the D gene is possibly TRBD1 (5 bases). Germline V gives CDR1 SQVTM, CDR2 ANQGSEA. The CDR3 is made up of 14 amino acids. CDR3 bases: TGCAGTGTGAGGACAAGGGGTAGCTCCTACGAGCAGTACTTC. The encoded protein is CSVRTRGSSYEQYF.

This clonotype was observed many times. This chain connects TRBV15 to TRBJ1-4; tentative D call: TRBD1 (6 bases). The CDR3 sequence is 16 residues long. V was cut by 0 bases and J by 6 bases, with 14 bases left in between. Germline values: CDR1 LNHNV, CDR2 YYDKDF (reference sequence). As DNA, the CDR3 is TGTGCCACCAGCAGAGATCTACAGGGTGGATATGAAAAACTGTTTTTT. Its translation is CATSRDLQGGYEKLFF.

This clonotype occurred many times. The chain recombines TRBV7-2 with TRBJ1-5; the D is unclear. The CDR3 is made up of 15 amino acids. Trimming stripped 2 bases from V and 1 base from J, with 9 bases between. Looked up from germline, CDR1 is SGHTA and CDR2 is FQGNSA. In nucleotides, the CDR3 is TGTGCCAGCAGCTTAAGGTACACGAGCAATCAGCCCCAGCATTTT. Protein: CASSLRYTSNQPQHF.

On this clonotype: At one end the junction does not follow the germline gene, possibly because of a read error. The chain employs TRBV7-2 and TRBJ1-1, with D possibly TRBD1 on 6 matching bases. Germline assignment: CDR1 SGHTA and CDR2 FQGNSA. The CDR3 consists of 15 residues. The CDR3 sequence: CASSELRARDTGAFF. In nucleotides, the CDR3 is TGTGCCAGCAGTGAACTACGGGCCAGGGACACTGGAGCTTTCTTT.

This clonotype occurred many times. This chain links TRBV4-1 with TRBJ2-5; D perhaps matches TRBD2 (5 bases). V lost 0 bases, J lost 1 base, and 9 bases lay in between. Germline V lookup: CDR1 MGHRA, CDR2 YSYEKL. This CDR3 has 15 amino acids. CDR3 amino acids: CASSQDALAQETQYF. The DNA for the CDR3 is TGCGCCAGCAGCCAAGATGCCCTAGCCCAAGAGACCCAGTACTTC.

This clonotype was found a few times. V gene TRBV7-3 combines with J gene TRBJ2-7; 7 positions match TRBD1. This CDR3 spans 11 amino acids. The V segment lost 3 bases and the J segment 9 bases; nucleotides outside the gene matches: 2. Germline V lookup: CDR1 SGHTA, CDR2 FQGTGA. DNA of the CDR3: TGTGCCAGCAGCTTCCGGACAGGGCAGTACTTC. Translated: CASSFRTGQYF.

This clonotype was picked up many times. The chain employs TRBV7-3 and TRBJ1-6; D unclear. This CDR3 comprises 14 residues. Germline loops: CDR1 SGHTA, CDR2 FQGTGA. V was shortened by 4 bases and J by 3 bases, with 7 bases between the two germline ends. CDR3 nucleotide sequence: TGTGCCAGCAGCTCTGGGAGCTATAATTCACCCCTCCACTTT. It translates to CASSSGSYNSPLHF.